This section outlines one T cell receptor (beta chain) sequence together with its context. In germline, CDR1 is SQVTM, CDR2 ANQGSEA. This CDR3 is built from 13 residues. V gave up 8 bases and J gave up 5 bases; unmatched junction bases: 9. These data come from a study of identical twins. MiXCR was run by TCRdb on the 5' RACE reads, yielding one entry per CDR3 protein. The top ten hold less than 2% of the sample, which has fewer than 800,000 distinct CDR3 sequences, roughly 6.6% seen once. These data are also associated with another study on yellow fever vaccine responses in identical twins.

The TCR originated in a woman between 18 and 29 years old in good health. The V gene is TRBV29-1, the J gene TRBJ2-7; 10 nucleotides align to TRBD1. The sample comprised PBMCs. DNA of the CDR3: TGCAGCCCGCAAAGGGACAGGGGTAACGAGCAGTACTTC. It encodes CSPQRDRGNEQYF.